Listed below are T cell receptor beta chains from one sample, sequenced in a study of vaccination and CD4 T cells after COVID-19. Their antigen targets remain unknown. TCRdb redid the calling of the PCR reads with MiXCR, one entry per CDR3 protein. The sample lists roughly 12,000 distinct CDR3 sequences; roughly 56% were seen once. The sample taken for sequencing was CD4+ T cells from blood, cultured in vitro. All receptors derive from a human donor who had recovered from COVID-19. Both conserved end residues are part of each CDR3. A D gene is named only where the DNA matches it firmly. Size is stated for part of the rows, as once, few or many counts, or as a class when the clone is expanded.

TGTGCCAGCGTGGCGGGGACACTAAATTCACCCCTCCACTTT CASVAGTLNSPLHF NA NA TRBJ1-6 TRBV28
TGTGCCAGCAGGGCTCAACCCGGGACTAGCGGGAGAGGTACCGGGGAGCTGTTTTTT CASRAQPGTSGRGTGELFF few TRBD2 TRBJ2-2 TRBV11-1
TGCAGTGCTAGAACAAGCGGGAGAGCTGAGACCCAGTACTTC CSARTSGRAETQYF few TRBD2 TRBJ2-5 TRBV20-1
TGCAGTGCTAACAGGGCGCTAGTCTCTGGAAACACCATATATTTT CSANRALVSGNTIYF NA NA TRBJ1-3 TRBV20-1
TGTGCCAGCAGGCCCACTCGGAGTGCCACCTACGAGCAGTACTTC CASRPTRSATYEQYF NA NA TRBJ2-7 TRBV28
TGCGCCAGCAGGGCCGACAGGGGGTTAGCCGGGGAGCTGTTTTTT CASRADRGLAGELFF NA TRBD1 TRBJ2-2 TRBV5-1
TGTGCCAGCAGTTACCCGCCCCTAGCGGGAGGGTTCTCAGATACGCAGTATTTT CASSYPPLAGGFSDTQYF NA TRBD2 TRBJ2-3 TRBV6-2/TRBV6-3
TGTGCCAGTAGTATGGCGTCGGAGAATCAGCCCCAGCATTTT CASSMASENQPQHF NA NA TRBJ1-5 TRBV19
TGTGCCAGCAGTTACTCGGGGTTATTAGCGTCCTACAATGAGCAGTTCTTC CASSYSGLLASYNEQFF NA NA TRBJ2-1 TRBV6-5
TGTGCCAGCAGCTTGGGCCCGCGCGAAGCTTTCTTT CASSLGPREAFF NA NA TRBJ1-1 TRBV5-6
TGTGCCAGCAGCTTAGGGAGTCGGTACAATGAGCAGTTCTTC CASSLGSRYNEQFF NA NA TRBJ2-1 TRBV7-3
TGTGCCAGTAAGGAAAGGGCCGGACTAGCGGGAGTGTGGGAATACAATGAGCAGTTCTTC CASKERAGLAGVWEYNEQFF NA TRBD2 TRBJ2-1 TRBV19
TGCAGTGCTAGAGACGTTTCGGCCGGGGAGCTGTTTTTT CSARDVSAGELFF NA NA TRBJ2-2 TRBV20-1
TGCAGTGCTGGAGGGGGGAACTATGGCTACACCTTC CSAGGGNYGYTF few NA TRBJ1-2 TRBV20-1
TGTGCCAGCAGCTTAGCGTTTGGCGTCTCCTACGAGCAGTACTTC CASSLAFGVSYEQYF NA NA TRBJ2-7 TRBV7-2
TGCAGTGCTAGAGGGAACAGGGGAGTTGGTCAGCCCCAGCATTTT CSARGNRGVGQPQHF NA TRBD1 TRBJ1-5 TRBV20-1
TGCAGCGTCCTGGGACAGACCTCCTACGAGCAGTACTTC CSVLGQTSYEQYF NA TRBD1 TRBJ2-7 TRBV29-1
TGTGCCAGCAGTTTAAATCAGGTTAGCACTGAAGCTTTCTTT CASSLNQVSTEAFF NA NA TRBJ1-1 TRBV28
TGTGCCAGCAGCCCTGGGACTAGCGGGAGGTGGCACGAGCAGTACTTC CASSPGTSGRWHEQYF NA TRBD2 TRBJ2-7 TRBV7-9
TGTGCCTGGAGTGTCAGAGGGCCGTATTCACCCCTCCACTTT CAWSVRGPYSPLHF NA NA TRBJ1-6 TRBV30
TGTGCCAGTAGTACGCCACTAGCGGGAGTCACAGATACGCAGTATTTT CASSTPLAGVTDTQYF NA TRBD2 TRBJ2-3 TRBV19
TGTGCCAGCAGTTACCGGCTACTGGGACTAGCTCCCGGGGAGCTGTTTTTT CASSYRLLGLAPGELFF NA TRBD2 TRBJ2-2 TRBV6-5
TGTGCCAGTACCCCCATAGGGACAGGGAATTCCCCCCAGCATTTT CASTPIGTGNSPQHF NA TRBD1 TRBJ1-5 TRBV19
TGCAGTGCTAGTCAGGAATCTGACCAGCCCCAGCATTTT CSASQESDQPQHF NA NA TRBJ1-5 TRBV20-1
TGTGCCAGCAGTTCCGCAGTAGACACCATATATTTT CASSSAVDTIYF NA NA TRBJ1-3 TRBV12-3/TRBV12-4
TGTGCCAGCAGTTACGTCTCCCGAGAGACCCAGTACTTC CASSYVSRETQYF NA NA TRBJ2-5 TRBV6-2/TRBV6-3
TGCAGCGCTAGAGACGGACTAGTGGTCCCCCAGTACTTC CSARDGLVVPQYF NA TRBD2 TRBJ2-5 TRBV29-1
TGTGCCAGCATGTTTAGTGGTGAACATGGCTACACCTTC CASMFSGEHGYTF few NA TRBJ1-2 TRBV25-1
TGTGCCAGCAGTTTCTTGTCGTCCGGGGATGAGCAGTTCTTC CASSFLSSGDEQFF NA NA TRBJ2-1 TRBV12-3/TRBV12-4
TGTGCCAGCAGTGCCGGACAGTTGAACACTGAAGCTTTCTTT CASSAGQLNTEAFF once NA TRBJ1-1 TRBV6-1
TGCAGTGCTAGCGCAGGCACCGGGGAGCTGTTTTTT CSASAGTGELFF NA NA TRBJ2-2 TRBV20-1
TGTGCCAGCAGCTTAGGGCAGGGAGGTGAAGGCTATGGCTACACCTTC CASSLGQGGEGYGYTF few NA TRBJ1-2 TRBV5-4
TGTGCCAGCAGCCGGGACAGGGGTTCCGAGCAGTACTTC CASSRDRGSEQYF NA TRBD1 TRBJ2-7 TRBV27
TGTGCCAGCCGAACAGGGTCAACCGGTCAGCCCCAGCATTTT CASRTGSTGQPQHF NA NA TRBJ1-5 TRBV19
TGTGCCAGCAGCACGGGGGAGAGGAACACCATATATTTT CASSTGERNTIYF NA NA TRBJ1-3 TRBV11-3
TGTGCCAGCAGTTTACAAAGACTAGCCGGCCTCACAGATACGCAGTATTTT CASSLQRLAGLTDTQYF NA TRBD2 TRBJ2-3 TRBV12-3/TRBV12-4
TGTGCCAGCAGCCCGGAACCGGGACAGGGGATTTTGAGCTACACCTTC CASSPEPGQGILSYTF few TRBD1 TRBJ1-2 TRBV7-9
TGTGCCAGCAGCGAAGAGTTAAAGCCCCAGCATTTT CASSEELKPQHF few NA TRBJ1-5 TRBV7-9
TGTGCCAGCAGTTGGGCCCCGAACACTGAAGCTTTCTTT CASSWAPNTEAFF few NA TRBJ1-1 TRBV28
TGCGCCAGCAGCCAGACCCCGGGACAGGGGTTCTCCGAGCAGTACTTC CASSQTPGQGFSEQYF medium-sized TRBD1 TRBJ2-7 TRBV5-1
TGTGCCAGCAGTAGGGAAGGATACGAGCAGTACTTC CASSREGYEQYF NA NA TRBJ2-7 TRBV6-2/TRBV6-3
TGCAGTGCTAGAGATTCGGGGGGAGGCTTGGGGCGTGACGATACGCAGTATTTT CSARDSGGGLGRDDTQYF NA TRBD2 TRBJ2-3 TRBV20-1
TGTGCCAGCAGCCTACAGGGTGAATCACCCCTCCACTTT CASSLQGESPLHF NA NA TRBJ1-6 TRBV7-2
TGCGCCAGCCACTGGGGTGTAGGCACAGATACGCAGTATTTT CASHWGVGTDTQYF once NA TRBJ2-3 TRBV7-9
TGTGCCAGCAGGAGTCCGGTGGCTAGCGGCTACAATGAGCAGTTCTTC CASRSPVASGYNEQFF NA TRBD2 TRBJ2-1 TRBV6-1
TGTGCCAGCAGCCCCAATACAGGGTACGAGCAGTACTTC CASSPNTGYEQYF medium-sized NA TRBJ2-7 TRBV5-5
TGTGCCACCAGCAGAGGTCCAGGGAGGGAGACCCAGTACTTC CATSRGPGRETQYF few NA TRBJ2-5 TRBV15
TGCAGTGCCCTCCCGGTGGGAAAGGAGTTCGGTGAGCAGTTCTTC CSALPVGKEFGEQFF NA NA TRBJ2-1 TRBV20-1
TGTGCCACCAGCAGAGATTATTTGGGACAGGGTAACTTTGGGGCCAACGTCCTGACTTTC CATSRDYLGQGNFGANVLTF NA TRBD1 TRBJ2-6 TRBV15
TGTGCCAGCACCCTAGCGGGAGATAGGCAGGAGACCCAGTACTTC CASTLAGDRQETQYF few TRBD2 TRBJ2-5 TRBV28